This TCR beta chain was recovered during a study of blood T cell repertoires in COVID-19. The overall study: PBMCs, B-cell-depleted T cells, or T cells provided the cDNA or gDNA that made up the material.

V shed 4 bases and J shed 2 bases, with 14 bases lying between them. Germline lookup yields CDR1 SEHNR and CDR2 FQNEAQ (reference sequence). The CDR3 has 15 residues. TCRdb keeps only in-frame clones here, not all; method: immunoSEQ multiplex PCR. This table holds roughly 160,000 clones, around 74% found once. The receptor's source is a woman older than 75 with acute or convalescent COVID-19. The sequencing input was peripheral blood. This chain joins TRBV7-9 and TRBJ2-5; D gene ambiguous. CDR3 protein: CASSSPSGTQETQYF. Here the CDR3 DNA reads TGTGCCAGCAGCTCGCCGTCTGGTACACAAGAGACCCAGTACTTC.